Listed here are 30 T cell receptor beta chains from one sample, sequenced in a study of immunodeficiency. Assay: immunoSEQ multiplex PCR; the TCRdb copy retains only in-frame clones and omits some. The data hold approximately 3,500 clones, with roughly 90% observed a single time. The material sequenced was CD8+ T cells from blood. These receptors all come from a human donor in good health.

This clone was seen once. The chain is built from TRBV7-8 and TRBJ1-1; D gene unclear. V was shortened by 5 bases and J by 0 bases, with 13 bases between the two germline ends. CDR3 length equals 15 residues. The germline V gene encodes CDR1 SGHVS and CDR2 FQNEAQ. The CDR3 DNA is TGTGCCAGCAGCCCCAGTGTGATTATGAACACTGAAGCTTTCTTT. It translates to CASSPSVIMNTEAFF.

The chain is built from TRBV30 and TRBJ1-2; no firm D call. With 1 base removed from V and 8 bases from J, the gap between germline ends came to 11 bases. The CDR3 contains 12 residues. The germline gives CDR1 GTSNPN, CDR2 SVGIG (reference sequence). The CDR3 coding sequence is TGTGCCTGGAGTGCGTGGGCGGAGGGCTACACCTTC. Protein sequence: CAWSAWAEGYTF.

This chain connects TRBV13 to TRBJ2-1; 9 bases match TRBD2. In germline, CDR1 is PRHDT, CDR2 FYEKMQ (reference sequence). The CDR3 is 16 amino acids. Trimming removed 5 bases from V and 12 bases from J; junction bases left unmatched: 17. This CDR3 reads CASSAPGTSPPDGQFF. CDR3 nucleotide sequence: TGTGCCAGCAGCGCGCCCGGGACTAGCCCCCCTGATGGGCAGTTCTTC.

The gene calls are TRBV4-2 and TRBJ2-3; a weak D match, TRBD2 (5 bases). CDR1 LGHNA and CDR2 YNFKEQ come from the germline V gene. The CDR3 has 17 amino acids. Trimming stripped 3 bases from V and 0 bases from J, with 16 bases between. CDR3 sequence (DNA): TGTGCCAGCAGCCACCCCCTCAGCGGAGATAGCACAGATACGCAGTATTTT. The encoded protein is CASSHPLSGDSTDTQYF.

The chain recombines TRBV12-3 or TRBV12-4 with TRBJ2-1, with TRBD1 as a possible D gene (5 bases). The CDR3 contains 13 residues. V lost 6 bases to trimming and J lost 8 bases, with 14 bases between them. CDR3: CASSPSKGHEQFF. In DNA form, the CDR3 reads TGTGCCAGCAGCCCGTCTAAGGGGCATGAGCAGTTCTTC.

V and J are TRBV6-4 and TRBJ2-3; D unresolved. Per the germline V gene, CDR1 is MRHNA and CDR2 is SNTAGT. Trimming left V 0 bases short and J 0 bases short, with 4 bases between. This CDR3 has 14 residues. CDR3 in amino acids: CASSDSTSTDTQYF. The CDR3 region has the DNA TGTGCCAGCAGTGACTCGACTAGCACAGATACGCAGTATTTT.

The gene calls are TRBV4-1 and TRBJ2-4, with D possibly TRBD2 on 6 matching bases. V lost 2 bases to trimming and J lost 0 bases, with 8 bases between them. CDR3 length: 15 residues. Germline V gene data show CDR1 as MGHRA and CDR2 as YSYEKL. CDR3 sequence: CASSQTGLAKNIQYF. The CDR3 DNA follows: TGCGCCAGCAGCCAAACGGGACTAGCCAAAAACATTCAGTACTTC.

This chain uses TRBV4-1 with TRBJ2-3, with TRBD2 matching over 7 bases. The germline V gene has CDR1 MGHRA and CDR2 YSYEKL. CDR3 length equals 19 residues. J gave up 0 bases and V 0 bases, and 12 bases lay outside the gene matches. The CDR3 loop is CASSQDPLLGSGSTDTQYF. CDR3 nucleotides: TGCGCCAGCAGCCAAGATCCCCTCCTTGGTAGCGGGAGCACAGATACGCAGTATTTT.

The genes are TRBV19 and TRBJ2-7; D might be TRBD2 (5 bases). CDR1 and CDR2 from the germline V gene are LNHDA and SQIVND (reference sequence). The CDR3 loop spans 16 amino acids. Trimming cost V 5 bases and J 3 bases, with 20 bases left between them. CDR3 amino acids: CASSWAARGSVYEQYF. In nucleotides, the CDR3 is TGTGCCAGTAGTTGGGCAGCCCGGGGATCTGTCTACGAGCAGTACTTC.

The V gene is TRBV7-9, the J gene TRBJ1-2; D uncertain. V was pared by 2 bases and J by 5 bases, with 15 bases between. The CDR3 is made up of 15 amino acids. From germline, CDR1 is SEHNR and CDR2 FQNEAQ (reference sequence). In nucleotides, the CDR3 is TGTGCCAGCAGCTTACTTCAGGCAGTACCTTATGGCTACACCTTC. Its protein product is CASSLLQAVPYGYTF.

This chain joins TRBV6-5 and TRBJ2-1; D is unclear. Germline CDR1 MNHEY, CDR2 SVGAGI. CDR3 length equals 11 residues. V was pared by 6 bases and J by 6 bases, with 6 bases between. In DNA, the CDR3 is TGTGCCAGCAGCTCGCTCAATGAGCAGTTCTTC. This translates into CASSSLNEQFF.

The CDR3 DNA is TGTGCCAGCAGCCTTAGTGAGAGTCCCTCCTACAATGAGCAGTTCTTC. Translating gives CASSLSESPSYNEQFF. The chain uses TRBV11-3 and TRBJ2-1; D gene ambiguous. V dropped 5 bases and J dropped 0 bases, with 14 bases sitting between them. The CDR3 is made up of 16 amino acids. Per the germline V gene, CDR1 is SGHNT and CDR2 is YENEEA.

The chain couples TRBV9 to TRBJ2-3, with TRBD2 matching over 9 bases. Per the germline V gene, CDR1 is SGDLS and CDR2 is YYNGEE. This CDR3 spans 15 amino acids. V trimming: 5 bases; J trimming: 2 bases; junction bases outside the gene matches: 6. Here the CDR3 reads CASSGERGATDTQYF. CDR3 in DNA: TGTGCCAGCAGTGGAGAGCGGGGGGCCACAGATACGCAGTATTTT.

The chain employs TRBV7-8 and TRBJ2-2; tentative D call: TRBD1 (5 bases). From germline, CDR1 is SGHVS and CDR2 FQNEAQ. The V and J ends lost 6 bases and 6 bases respectively, with 23 bases between them. The CDR3 extends over 17 amino acids. The CDR3 loop is CASSLKGLGRVAGELFF. In nucleotides, the CDR3 is TGTGCCAGCAGTCTCAAGGGGTTGGGCAGGGTGGCCGGGGAGCTGTTTTTT.

The chain recombines TRBV5-4 with TRBJ1-4; possibly TRBD1 for D (6 bases). The germline V gene encodes CDR1 SGHNT and CDR2 YYREEE (reference sequence). The germline V and J ends were trimmed by 2 bases and 6 bases, with 11 bases remaining between them. This CDR3 is 14 amino acids long. CDR3 DNA sequence: TGTGCCAGCAGCTTTTTGGCAGGGGATGAAAAACTGTTTTTT. Translating it yields CASSFLAGDEKLFF.

The rearrangement joins TRBV4-1 to TRBJ1-3; D possibly corresponds to TRBD1 (5 bases). Germline CDR1 and CDR2: MGHRA and YSYEKL. Trimming removed 0 bases at V and 2 bases at J, with 11 bases between. This CDR3 is built from 16 residues. The CDR3, as DNA: TGCGCCAGCAGCCAAGAAATCCCCAGGGCTGGAAACACCATATATTTT. Translation gives CASSQEIPRAGNTIYF.

The chain links TRBV29-1 to TRBJ2-3, with D maybe TRBD1 (6 bases). V lost 6 bases to trimming and J lost 2 bases, with 27 bases between them. The CDR3 has 18 residues. Germline CDR1 and CDR2: SQVTM and ANQGSEA. CDR3 nucleotide sequence: TGCAGCGTGGGGCAGGGGAGCGATAGGGTCGCCTACACAGATACGCAGTATTTT. Amino acid sequence: CSVGQGSDRVAYTDTQYF.

The chain couples TRBV27 to TRBJ2-7; no reliable D call. The CDR3 runs 14 residues. Germline V gene data show CDR1 as MNHEY and CDR2 as SMNVEV (reference sequence). Trimming removed 2 bases from V and 6 bases from J, with 14 bases in between. In DNA form, the CDR3 reads TGTGCCAGCAGTTTACCCTCGCTAGGCGCCGAGCAGTACTTC. This translates into CASSLPSLGAEQYF.

This chain joins TRBV5-4 and TRBJ2-1, with TRBD2 matching over 9 bases. The CDR3 extends over 14 amino acids. The V gene end was trimmed by 4 bases and the J gene end by 8 bases; junction bases not matched to a gene: 7. Germline V lookup: CDR1 SGHNT, CDR2 YYREEE (reference sequence). The CDR3, as DNA: TGTGCCAGCAGCGAACGGACTAGCGCGCATGAGCAGTTCTTC. It encodes CASSERTSAHEQFF.

The V gene is TRBV5-1, the J gene TRBJ2-7; 7 bases are a match to TRBD2. CDR1 is SGHRS and CDR2 is YFSETQ in the germline V gene. The V gene end was trimmed by 0 bases and the J gene end by 2 bases; junction bases not matched to a gene: 5. CDR3 length equals 15 residues. CDR3 in DNA: TGCGCCAGCAGCTTGGTGGGGGGGAGTGCCTACGAGCAGTACTTC. Translation: CASSLVGGSAYEQYF.

The chain recombines TRBV27 with TRBJ2-7; TRBD2 matches 9 bases. J lost 4 bases, V lost 2 bases, and 6 bases had no gene match. Germline V CDR1 and CDR2: MNHEY, SMNVEV (reference sequence). The CDR3 runs to 15 residues. The CDR3 is CASSLSSGSGYEQYF. The CDR3 coding sequence is TGTGCCAGCAGTTTAAGTAGCGGGAGCGGGTACGAGCAGTACTTC.

The chain is built from TRBV28 and TRBJ2-5; 9 bases line up with TRBD2. The germline gives CDR1 MDHEN, CDR2 SYDVKM. The CDR3 is 16 amino acids. V was clipped by 6 bases and J by 2 bases; unmatched bases: 10. This chain's CDR3 is CASSRPLAGFQETQYF. CDR3 nucleotide sequence: TGTGCCAGCAGCCGCCCACTAGCGGGTTTTCAAGAGACCCAGTACTTC.

The V call is TRBV4-1, the J call TRBJ2-7; 8 bases map to TRBD1. The length of the CDR3 is 14 residues. The ends lost 1 base at V and 3 bases at J; junction bases unmatched: 2. The germline V gene has CDR1 MGHRA and CDR2 YSYEKL. The CDR3 coding sequence is TGCGCCAGCAGCCAAGGACAGGGGAACTACGAGCAGTACTTC. It specifies CASSQGQGNYEQYF.

This sequence joins TRBV12-3 or TRBV12-4 and TRBJ2-5; D remains unclear. V lost 8 bases to trimming and J lost 2 bases, with 12 bases between them. This CDR3 region has 13 residues. The CDR3 loop is CASGQVLQETQYF. CDR3 bases: TGTGCCAGCGGGCAGGTCCTTCAAGAGACCCAGTACTTC.

This chain joins TRBV28 and TRBJ2-2; D possibly corresponds to TRBD1 (6 bases). CDR1 and CDR2 (germline): MDHEN, SYDVKM. Trimming removed 10 bases at V and 6 bases at J, with 21 bases between. The CDR3 consists of 15 residues. The CDR3 here is CATRHGQGPAGELFF. The DNA for the CDR3 is TGTGCCACCAGACACGGCCAGGGGCCGGCCGGGGAGCTGTTTTTT.

CDR3: CASSSFRVSGSISYNEQFF. The DNA of the CDR3 is TGTGCCAGCAGCTCTTTCCGGGTCAGCGGGAGTATTTCCTACAATGAGCAGTTCTTC. This chain uses TRBV7-9 with TRBJ2-1; 8 bases match TRBD2. The V gene end was trimmed by 4 bases and the J gene end by 1 base; junction bases not matched to a gene: 15. The CDR3 spans 19 residues. The germline V gene encodes CDR1 SEHNR and CDR2 FQNEAQ (reference sequence).

By frequency in the sample, this clone is large. The V call is TRBV5-6, the J call TRBJ1-2, with D perhaps matching TRBD1 (5 bases). V dropped 2 bases and J dropped 6 bases, with 20 bases sitting between them. The CDR3 length is 16 residues. The germline V gene encodes CDR1 SGHDT and CDR2 YYEEEE. CDR3 DNA: TGTGCCAGCAGCTTTGGGACCTTTGGGGGTGCGAATGGCTACACCTTC. Protein sequence: CASSFGTFGGANGYTF.

This clone was detected only a few times. The chain uses TRBV19 and TRBJ2-7, with D perhaps matching TRBD1 (6 bases). The CDR3 sequence is 14 residues long. Germline values: CDR1 LNHDA, CDR2 SQIVND (reference sequence). Trimming left V 5 bases short and J 4 bases short, with 15 bases between. CDR3: CASSFTGTPYEQYF. For the CDR3, the DNA is TGTGCCAGTAGTTTTACCGGGACACCATACGAGCAGTACTTC.

This rearrangement joins TRBV28 to TRBJ2-5, with D possibly matching TRBD2 (5 bases). The CDR3 length is 15 residues. From germline, CDR1 is MDHEN and CDR2 SYDVKM. V was shortened by 2 bases and J by 4 bases, with 14 bases between the two germline ends. CDR3 in amino acids: CASSLPEGPRETQYF. The CDR3 DNA reads as TGTGCCAGCAGTTTACCCGAGGGCCCCAGAGAGACCCAGTACTTC.

In this sample, this clone is large (0.1 to 1%). The V and J genes are TRBV20-1 and TRBJ2-7, with D perhaps matching TRBD2 (5 bases). Germline-derived CDR1 and CDR2 are DFQATT and SNEGSKA (reference sequence). This CDR3 region has 17 residues. Deletions cut 3 bases from V and 4 bases from J, with 25 bases between. The CDR3 nucleotides read TGCAGTGCTAGTCTAGCAGCATTCCTCTCTGCAACATACGAGCAGTACTTC. Protein sequence: CSASLAAFLSATYEQYF.